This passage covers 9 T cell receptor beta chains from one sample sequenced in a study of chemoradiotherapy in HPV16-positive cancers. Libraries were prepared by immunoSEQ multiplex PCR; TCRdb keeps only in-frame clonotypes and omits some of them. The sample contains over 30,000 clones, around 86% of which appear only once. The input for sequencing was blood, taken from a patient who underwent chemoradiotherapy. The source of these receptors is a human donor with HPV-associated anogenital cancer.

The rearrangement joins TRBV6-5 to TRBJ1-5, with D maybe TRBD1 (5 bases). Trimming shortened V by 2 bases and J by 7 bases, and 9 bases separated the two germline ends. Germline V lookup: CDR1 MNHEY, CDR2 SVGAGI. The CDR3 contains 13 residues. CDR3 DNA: TGTGCCAGCAGTTACAGGGGCGGACAGCCCCAGCATTTT. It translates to CASSYRGGQPQHF.

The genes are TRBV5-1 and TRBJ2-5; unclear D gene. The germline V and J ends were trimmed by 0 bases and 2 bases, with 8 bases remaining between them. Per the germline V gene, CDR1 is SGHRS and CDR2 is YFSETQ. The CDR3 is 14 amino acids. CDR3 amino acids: CASSLVGPQETQYF. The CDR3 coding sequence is TGCGCCAGCAGCTTGGTAGGCCCACAAGAGACCCAGTACTTC.

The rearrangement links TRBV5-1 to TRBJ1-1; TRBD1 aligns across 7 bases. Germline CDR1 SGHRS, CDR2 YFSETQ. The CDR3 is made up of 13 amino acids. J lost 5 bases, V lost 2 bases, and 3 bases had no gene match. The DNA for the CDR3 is TGCGCCAGCAGCTTTGTGGGACAGACTGAAGCTTTCTTT. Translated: CASSFVGQTEAFF.

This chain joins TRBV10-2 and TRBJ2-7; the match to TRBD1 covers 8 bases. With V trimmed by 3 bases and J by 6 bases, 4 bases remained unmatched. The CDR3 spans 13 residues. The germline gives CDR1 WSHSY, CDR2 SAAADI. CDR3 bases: TGCGCCAGCAGTGATCGACAGGGGTCCGAGCAGTACTTC. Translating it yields CASSDRQGSEQYF.

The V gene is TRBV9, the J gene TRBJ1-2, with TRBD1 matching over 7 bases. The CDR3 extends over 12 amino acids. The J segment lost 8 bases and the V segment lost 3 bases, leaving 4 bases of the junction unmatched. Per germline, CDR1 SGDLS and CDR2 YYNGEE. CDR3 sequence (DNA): TGTGCCAGCAGCGCCGTGACAGGGGGCTACACCTTC. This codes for CASSAVTGGYTF.

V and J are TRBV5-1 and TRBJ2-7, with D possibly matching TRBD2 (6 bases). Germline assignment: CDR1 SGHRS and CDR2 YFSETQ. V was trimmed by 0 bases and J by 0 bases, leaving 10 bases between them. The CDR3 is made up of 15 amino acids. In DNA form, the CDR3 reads TGCGCCAGCAGCTTGGGAGGGACTTACTCCTACGAGCAGTACTTC. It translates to CASSLGGTYSYEQYF.

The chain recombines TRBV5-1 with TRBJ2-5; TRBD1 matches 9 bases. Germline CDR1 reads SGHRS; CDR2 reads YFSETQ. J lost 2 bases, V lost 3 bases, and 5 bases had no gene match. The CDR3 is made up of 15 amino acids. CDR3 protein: CASSSGTGTQETQYF. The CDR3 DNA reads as TGCGCCAGCAGCTCCGGGACAGGGACACAAGAGACCCAGTACTTC.

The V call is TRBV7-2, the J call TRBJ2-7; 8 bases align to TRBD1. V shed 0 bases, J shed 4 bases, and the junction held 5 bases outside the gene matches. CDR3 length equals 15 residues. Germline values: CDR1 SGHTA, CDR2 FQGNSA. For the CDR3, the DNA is TGTGCCAGCAGCTTAGCTTGGGGGACAGGATACGAGCAGTACTTC. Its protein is CASSLAWGTGYEQYF.

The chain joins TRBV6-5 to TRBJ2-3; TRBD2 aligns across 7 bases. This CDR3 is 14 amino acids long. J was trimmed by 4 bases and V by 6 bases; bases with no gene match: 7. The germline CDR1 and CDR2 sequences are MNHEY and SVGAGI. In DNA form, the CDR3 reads TGTGCCAGCAGGGTCGGGGGGAGGGCAGATACGCAGTATTTT. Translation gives CASRVGGRADTQYF.